Detailed here is one T cell receptor (beta chain). Its antigen is not known. The record originates from a study of graft-versus-host responses after intestinal transplantation. Study at large: Recipients across the board were started on anti-thymocyte globulin induction, then kept on tacrolimus and steroids for about 3 years. Findings and limits, study-wide: Graft-donor T cell macrochimerism in patients accompanied high graft-versus-host to host-versus-graft clonal ratios in allografts. GvH clones detected in recipient marrow included some appearing first in ileum or blood. Maximum circulating GvH clone levels tracked with early post-transplant HvG decreases.

CDR1 is MNHNS, CDR2 SASEGT, per germline. CDR3 length: 11 amino acids. Trimming removed 1 base at V and 7 bases at J, with 2 bases between. Sequencing was performed with immunoSEQ multiplex PCR; in TCRdb, only in-frame clones are kept and a portion is missing. The data hold about 100,000 clones, with 90% observed a single time. This TCR derives from a human patient who received an intestinal transplant, so some T cells may come from the graft donor. This sequence joins TRBV6-1 and TRBJ1-5; D is uncertain. The input for sequencing was PBMCs, taken roughly 450 days after intestinal transplant. The CDR3 sequence is CASSEGQPQHF. In DNA, the CDR3 is TGTGCCAGCAGTGAAGGGCAGCCCCAGCATTTT.